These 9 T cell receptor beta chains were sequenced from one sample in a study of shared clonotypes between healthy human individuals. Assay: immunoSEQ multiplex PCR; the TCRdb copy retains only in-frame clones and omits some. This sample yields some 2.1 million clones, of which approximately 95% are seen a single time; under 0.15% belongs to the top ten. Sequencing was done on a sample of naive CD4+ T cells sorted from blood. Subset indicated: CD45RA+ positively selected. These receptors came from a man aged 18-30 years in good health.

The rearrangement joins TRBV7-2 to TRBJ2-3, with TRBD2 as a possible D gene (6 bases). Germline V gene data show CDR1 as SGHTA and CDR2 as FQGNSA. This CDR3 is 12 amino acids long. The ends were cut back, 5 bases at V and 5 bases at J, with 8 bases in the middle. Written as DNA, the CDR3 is TGTGCCAGCAGCGCGACTAGAGATACGCAGTATTTT. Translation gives CASSATRDTQYF. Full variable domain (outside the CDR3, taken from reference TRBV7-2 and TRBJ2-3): GAGVSQSPSNKVTEKGKDVELRCDPISGHTALYWYRQSLGQGLEFLIYFQGNSAPDKSGLPSDRFSAERTGGSVSTLTIQRTQQEDSAVYLCASSATRDTQYFGPGTRLTVL.

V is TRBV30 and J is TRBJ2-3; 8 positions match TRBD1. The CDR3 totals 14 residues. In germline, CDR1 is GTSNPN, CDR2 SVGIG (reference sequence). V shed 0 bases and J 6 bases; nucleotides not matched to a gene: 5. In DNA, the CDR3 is TGTGCCTGGAGTGTCACAGGGGGGACGGATACGCAGTATTTT. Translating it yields CAWSVTGGTDTQYF.

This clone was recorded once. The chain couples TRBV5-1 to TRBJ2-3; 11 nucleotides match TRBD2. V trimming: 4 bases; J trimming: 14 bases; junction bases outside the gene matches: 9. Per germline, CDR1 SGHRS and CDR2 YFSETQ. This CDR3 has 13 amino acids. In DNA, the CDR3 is TGCGCCAGCAGCCCGGATCTCACTAGCGGGAGGTATTTT. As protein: CASSPDLTSGRYF.

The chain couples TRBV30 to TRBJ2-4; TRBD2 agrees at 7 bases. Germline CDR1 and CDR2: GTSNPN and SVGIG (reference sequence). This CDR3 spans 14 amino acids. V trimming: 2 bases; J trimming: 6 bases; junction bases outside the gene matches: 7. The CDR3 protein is CAWSTTSSRNIQYF. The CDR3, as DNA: TGTGCCTGGAGTACGACTAGCTCTAGAAACATTCAGTACTTC.

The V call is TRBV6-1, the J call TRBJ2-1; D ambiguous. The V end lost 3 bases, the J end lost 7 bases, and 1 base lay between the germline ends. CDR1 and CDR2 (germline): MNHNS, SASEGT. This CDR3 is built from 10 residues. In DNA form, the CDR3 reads TGTGCCAGCAGTGAGAATGAGCAGTTCTTC. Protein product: CASSENEQFF.

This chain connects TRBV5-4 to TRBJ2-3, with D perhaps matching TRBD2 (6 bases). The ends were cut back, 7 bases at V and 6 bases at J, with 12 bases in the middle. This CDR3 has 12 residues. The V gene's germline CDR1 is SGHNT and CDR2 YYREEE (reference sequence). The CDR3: CASPAGSDTQYF. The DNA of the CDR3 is TGTGCCAGCCCGGCGGGGTCGGATACGCAGTATTTT.

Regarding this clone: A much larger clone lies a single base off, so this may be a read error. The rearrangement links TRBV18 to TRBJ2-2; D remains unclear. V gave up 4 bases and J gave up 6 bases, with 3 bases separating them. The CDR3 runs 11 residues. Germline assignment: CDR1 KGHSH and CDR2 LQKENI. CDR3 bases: TGTGCCAGCTCACAGTCCGGGGAGCTGTTTTTT. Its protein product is CASSQSGELFF. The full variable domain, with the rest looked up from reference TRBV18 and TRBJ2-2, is NAGVMQNPRHLVRRRGQEARLRCSPMKGHSHVYWYRQLPEEGLKFMVYLQKENIIDESGMPKERFSAEFPKEGPSILRIQQVVRGDSAAYFCASSQSGELFFGEGSRLTVL.

CDR3 sequence: CAISESSAGYYSYEQYF. In DNA form, the CDR3 reads TGTGCCATCAGTGAGTCTTCGGCAGGGTACTACTCCTACGAGCAGTACTTC. This sequence joins TRBV10-3 and TRBJ2-7, with D maybe TRBD1 (5 bases). The CDR3 has 17 residues. CDR1 and CDR2 (germline): ENHRY, SYGVKD. V was pared by 0 bases and J by 0 bases, with 15 bases between.

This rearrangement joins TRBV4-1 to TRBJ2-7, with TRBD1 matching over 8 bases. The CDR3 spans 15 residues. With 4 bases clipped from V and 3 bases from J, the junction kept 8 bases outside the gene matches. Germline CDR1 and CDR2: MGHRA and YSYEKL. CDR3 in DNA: TGCGCCAGCAGCCGACTTTCGGACAGGGACTACGAGCAGTACTTC. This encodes CASSRLSDRDYEQYF.